These 24 T cell receptor beta chains originate from one sample sequenced in a study of patients and donors after allogeneic stem cell transplantation. TCRdb reanalysed the RT-PCR reads using MiXCR and keeps one entry per CDR3 protein. This sample yields approximately 210,000 distinct CDR3 sequences, of which about 40% are seen a single time; approximately 32% belongs to the top ten. Sample: blood, either unsorted or a sorted T cell fraction (not recorded which). The receptors come from a human donor who was either an allogeneic HSCT recipient or a stem cell or donor lymphocyte infusion donor (not recorded which). It is not recorded whose cells these are; they may come from a transplant donor.

This clonotype occurred a few times. The chain is built from TRBV6-5 and TRBJ1-2; no definite D call. Germline V gives CDR1 MNHEY, CDR2 SVGAGI. This CDR3 is 17 amino acids long. The V end was cut by 2 bases, the J end by 5 bases, with 21 bases between. Written as DNA, the CDR3 is TGTGCCAGCAGTTACGGTCAGACCGAGTCGGGGTTTTATGGCTACACCTTC. Encoded protein: CASSYGQTESGFYGYTF.

This chain connects TRBV12-3 or TRBV12-4 to TRBJ1-1; possibly TRBD1 for D (5 bases). CDR3 length equals 13 residues. V was trimmed by 4 bases and J by 7 bases, leaving 13 bases between them. Here the CDR3 DNA reads TGTGCCAGCAGTTCAATCTATCAGGGTGAAGCTTTCTTT. It specifies CASSSIYQGEAFF.

The rearrangement joins TRBV5-6 to TRBJ2-5; TRBD2 matches at 10 bases. This CDR3 comprises 19 residues. In germline, CDR1 is SGHDT, CDR2 YYEEEE. Losses at the gene ends were 0 bases for V and 3 bases for J; bases not matched to a gene: 14. The CDR3 DNA reads TGTGCCAGCAGCTTGGCCAACCCCCTAGCGGGAGAAATCAAAGAGACCCAGTACTTC. Encoded protein: CASSLANPLAGEIKETQYF.

This chain links TRBV28 with TRBJ2-3; TRBD2 might be the D (6 bases). CDR3 size: 17 residues. Germline values: CDR1 MDHEN, CDR2 SYDVKM. Trimming pared 4 bases from V and 0 bases from J, leaving 17 bases between. DNA for the CDR3: TGTGCCAGCAGTTACAGGAGGGGCAGGAGAAGCACAGATACGCAGTATTTT. It encodes CASSYRRGRRSTDTQYF.

The V gene is TRBV19, the J gene TRBJ2-2; 12 nucleotides align to TRBD2. CDR3 size: 17 residues. The germline gives CDR1 LNHDA, CDR2 SQIVND (reference sequence). Trimming at V came to 5 bases and at J to 4 bases, leaving 8 bases not matched to a gene. The CDR3 DNA follows: TGTGCCAGTAGTCGTCTAGCGGGAGGGCCGGGCACCGGGGAGCTGTTTTTT. Translation gives CASSRLAGGPGTGELFF.

This clonotype was seen a handful of times. The chain links TRBV29-1 to TRBJ1-1; tentatively, D is TRBD1 (5 bases). V was trimmed by 1 base and J by 8 bases, leaving 8 bases between them. CDR1 and CDR2 from the germline V gene are SQVTM and ANQGSEA. CDR3 length: 11 residues. The CDR3: CSVEGQGEAFF. Here the CDR3 DNA reads TGCAGCGTTGAAGGGCAGGGAGAAGCTTTCTTT.

This clonotype has only one observation. The chain has TRBV4-2 and TRBJ2-7; D possibly corresponds to TRBD1 (6 bases). CDR1 and CDR2 (germline): LGHNA, YNFKEQ. The CDR3 spans 15 residues. The germline V and J ends were trimmed by 0 bases and 2 bases, with 11 bases remaining between them. CDR3 nucleotide sequence: TGTGCCAGCAGCCAAGAAGCGGACAGTCCCTACGAGCAGTACTTC. Protein sequence: CASSQEADSPYEQYF.

As for this clonotype: This sequence may be a read error, since a much larger clone differs from it by one base. The chain joins TRBV14 to TRBJ1-4; 7 bases fit TRBD1. The CDR3 spans 14 residues. Germline assignment: CDR1 SGHDN and CDR2 FVKESK. The CDR3 spells CVSRRTGTNEKLFF. The CDR3 bases are TGTGTCAGCAGGCGGACAGGAACAAATGAAAAACTGTTTTTT. Using reference TRBV14 and TRBJ1-4 for the parts outside the CDR3, the full variable domain is EAGVTQFPSHSVIEKGQTVTLRCDPISGHDNLYWYRRVMGKEIKFLLHFVKESKQDESGMPNNRFLAERTGGTYSTLKVQPAELEDSGVYFCVSRRTGTNEKLFFGSGTQLSVL.

Only a few counts were recorded for this clonotype. CDR3 region: CASSLGGKNTGELFF. The DNA for the CDR3 is TGCGCCAGCAGCTTGGGAGGAAAGAACACCGGGGAGCTGTTTTTT. The V call is TRBV5-1, the J call TRBJ2-2; D is ambiguous. Germline loops: CDR1 SGHRS, CDR2 YFSETQ. The CDR3 has 15 residues. Trimming cost V 0 bases and J 1 base, with 7 bases left between them.

The sample holds a few counts of this clonotype. The rearrangement links TRBV11-2 to TRBJ1-2, with 11 bases matching TRBD1. With 5 bases clipped from V and 7 bases from J, the junction kept 12 bases outside the gene matches. This CDR3 spans 16 amino acids. Per the germline V gene, CDR1 is SGHAT and CDR2 is FQNNGV. Here the CDR3 reads CASSPNKGQGVVGYTF. The CDR3 nucleotides are TGTGCCAGCAGCCCCAACAAGGGACAGGGGGTTGTTGGCTACACCTTC.

This clonotype was counted only a few times. V and J are TRBV9 and TRBJ2-3, with D perhaps given as TRBD1 or TRBD2 (5 bases each). The germline V gene encodes CDR1 SGDLS and CDR2 YYNGEE. The CDR3 is 17 amino acids. The V and J ends lost 0 bases and 2 bases respectively, with 16 bases between them. CDR3 coding DNA: TGTGCCAGCAGCGTAGAGTCTGTGAGGGGCTACACAGATACGCAGTATTTT. Its protein is CASSVESVRGYTDTQYF.

This clonotype was seen only a few times. The chain has TRBV6-5 and TRBJ1-1; tentative D call: TRBD1 (6 bases). With 5 bases removed from V and 0 bases from J, the gap between germline ends came to 10 bases. CDR1 and CDR2 (germline): MNHEY, SVGAGI. This CDR3 region has 14 residues. Written as DNA, the CDR3 is TGTGCCAGCAGTATGGACAGAGTGAACACTGAAGCTTTCTTT. Amino acids: CASSMDRVNTEAFF.

This chain links TRBV3-1 with TRBJ2-2, with D possibly matching TRBD2 (6 bases). Germline V gene data show CDR1 as LGHDT and CDR2 as YNNKEL (reference sequence). V dropped 0 bases and J dropped 3 bases, with 11 bases sitting between them. CDR3 length: 16 amino acids. The CDR3 nucleotides are TGTGCCAGCAGCCAAGATGGAGGGAGTTACACCGGGGAGCTGTTTTTT. Protein sequence: CASSQDGGSYTGELFF.

The V gene is TRBV27, the J gene TRBJ2-1, with 9 bases matching TRBD2. The trim removed 2 bases at V and 2 bases at J, leaving 4 bases unmatched. The CDR3 is 16 residues long. Germline V gene data show CDR1 as MNHEY and CDR2 as SMNVEV (reference sequence). The CDR3 coding sequence is TGTGCCAGCAGTTTAAGGCTAGCGGGAACCTACAATGAGCAGTTCTTC. It specifies CASSLRLAGTYNEQFF.

Details on this clonotype: One end of the junction fails to match germline, which may point to a read error. The chain employs TRBV12-3 or TRBV12-4 and TRBJ1-3, with D uncertain. The CDR3 is 14 residues long. The chain's CDR3 is CASSYWTSSPDKDF. CDR3 bases: TGTGCCAGCAGTTATTGGACGTCGTCCCCCGATAAGGATTTT.

This chain connects TRBV20-1 to TRBJ1-1; no reliable D call. CDR3 length equals 12 residues. Germline V lookup: CDR1 DFQATT, CDR2 SNEGSKA (reference sequence). The ends were cut back, 3 bases at V and 7 bases at J, with 12 bases in the middle. As DNA, the CDR3 is TGCAGTGCTAGGGAGGGCGGGAGTGAAGCTTTCTTT. Protein product: CSAREGGSEAFF.

The chain employs TRBV28 and TRBJ2-3, with 10 bases identical to TRBD2. The CDR3 spans 17 residues. Per the germline V gene, CDR1 is MDHEN and CDR2 is SYDVKM. The V gene end was trimmed by 4 bases and the J gene end by 6 bases; junction bases not matched to a gene: 13. The CDR3 reads CASSSDRVAGGPDTQYF. The CDR3 DNA is TGTGCCAGCAGTTCCGATCGGGTAGCGGGAGGTCCGGATACGCAGTATTTT.

This clonotype was picked up a small number of times. V and J are TRBV3-1 and TRBJ2-4, with 10 bases that match TRBD1. Germline trimming cut 4 bases from V and 1 base from J; bases unmatched to any gene: 7. The CDR3 is 17 residues long. Per germline, CDR1 LGHDT and CDR2 YNNKEL (reference sequence). The CDR3 DNA is TGTGCCAGCAGCCTCCTAAAGGACAGGGGGGCCAAAAACATTCAGTACTTC. Translation gives CASSLLKDRGAKNIQYF.

The chain joins TRBV7-6 to TRBJ1-4, with D possibly being TRBD1 (6 bases). The CDR3 has 19 amino acids. Germline V gene lookup returns CDR1 SGHVS and CDR2 FNYEAQ. V was shortened by 0 bases and J by 11 bases, with 28 bases between the two germline ends. The CDR3 DNA reads TGTGCCAGCAGCTTAGCGCGGAGGAGACAGGTGGATCGGTTGGAGAAACTGTTTTTT. Translated, it gives CASSLARRRQVDRLEKLFF.

This chain uses TRBV12-3 or TRBV12-4 with TRBJ2-5; D is possibly TRBD1 (6 bases). CDR3 length: 15 residues. V dropped 5 bases and J dropped 2 bases, with 15 bases sitting between them. The CDR3: CASSPGQRLQETQYF. The CDR3 DNA is TGTGCCAGCAGTCCGGGACAAAGACTTCAAGAGACCCAGTACTTC.

This clonotype was recorded a few times. The chain recombines TRBV20-1 with TRBJ2-1, with D tentatively TRBD1 or TRBD2 (5 bases each). V was trimmed by 6 bases and J by 1 base, leaving 10 bases between them. The length of the CDR3 is 13 residues. The germline V gene has CDR1 DFQATT and CDR2 SNEGSKA (reference sequence). The CDR3 sequence is CSAFGASYNEQFF. The CDR3 DNA reads as TGCAGTGCCTTCGGGGCGTCCTACAATGAGCAGTTCTTC.

The chain carries TRBV7-2 and TRBJ2-3; 8 bases match TRBD2. Germline CDR1 SGHTA, CDR2 FQGNSA. Trimming at V came to 8 bases and at J to 0 bases, leaving 7 bases not matched to a gene. The CDR3 spans 15 residues. This chain's CDR3 is CASSFERESTDTQYF. The CDR3 DNA sequence: TGTGCCAGCTCCTTCGAGCGGGAGAGCACAGATACGCAGTATTTT.

The V and J genes are TRBV9 and TRBJ1-1; D is undetermined. CDR3 length: 13 residues. Trimming left V 0 bases short and J 5 bases short, with 8 bases between. Looked up from germline, CDR1 is SGDLS and CDR2 is YYNGEE. As DNA, the CDR3 is TGTGCCAGCAGCGTAGGGGCCAGTACTGAAGCTTTCTTT. This gives the protein CASSVGASTEAFF.

This clonotype appeared a few times. The genes are TRBV24-1 and TRBJ2-7; TRBD1 or TRBD2 may be the D gene (5 bases each). Germline CDR1 is KGHDR and CDR2 is SFDVKD. V lost 0 bases, J lost 2 bases, and 16 bases lay in between. This CDR3 contains 17 residues. DNA of the CDR3: TGTGCCACCAGTGATTTGGTGGGACCCCGAAGGACCTACGAGCAGTACTTC. This encodes CATSDLVGPRRTYEQYF.